The 27 T cell receptor beta chains below all came from one sample that was sequenced in a study of blood T cell repertoires in COVID-19 (dated by TCRdb to between 2020 and 2021). The protocol used for the library was the immunoSEQ multiplex PCR assay. TCRdb took this table from immuneACCESS and kept in-frame rearrangements with V and J called. Such tables lack part of the clones; where checked against another copy, unresolved V genes explain under half of the gap, and the rest is unexplained. The sample has about 100,000 clones on record, just under 80% of them singletons. The top ten clonotypes cover about 12% of the sample. Sequences were obtained from peripheral blood. The receptor set was obtained from a woman aged 70-85 years with acute or convalescent COVID-19.

This chain joins TRBV19 and TRBJ1-2, with 8 nucleotides matching TRBD1. The germline CDR1 and CDR2 sequences are LNHDA and SQIVND (reference sequence). Trimming took 4 bases from V and 3 from J; bases not matched to a gene: 7. The CDR3 consists of 15 residues. The CDR3 is CASSTLAQGDYGYTF. The CDR3 region has the DNA TGTGCCAGTAGTACGTTAGCACAGGGGGACTATGGCTACACCTTC.

The genes are TRBV25-1 and TRBJ1-1; D gene uncertain. The CDR3 is 15 residues long. The V gene's germline CDR1 is MGHDK and CDR2 SYGVNS. V gave up 2 bases and J gave up 1 base, with 11 bases separating them. CDR3 DNA sequence: TGTGCCAGCAGTGAACCCGGGGAACCGAACACTGAAGCTTTCTTT. This sequence encodes CASSEPGEPNTEAFF.

The rearrangement joins TRBV27 to TRBJ2-3, with 8 nucleotides matching TRBD1. This CDR3 is 15 amino acids long. The junction had 6 bases not matched to a gene; V was cut back by 2 bases and J by 5 bases. Germline V gene lookup returns CDR1 MNHEY and CDR2 SMNVEV (reference sequence). The CDR3 protein is CASSLTDRVQDTQYF. Written as DNA, the CDR3 is TGTGCCAGCAGTTTAACGGACAGGGTGCAAGATACGCAGTATTTT.

The chain links TRBV6-2 or TRBV6-3 to TRBJ1-2, with D possibly being TRBD1 (5 bases). The germline gives CDR1 MNHEY, CDR2 SVGEGT. This CDR3 has 13 residues. Trimming took 2 bases from V and 5 from J, leaving 9 bases between them. CDR3 amino acids: CASSYNDRYGYTF. CDR3 sequence (DNA): TGTGCCAGCAGTTACAATGACAGATATGGCTACACCTTC.

This clone appeared a single time. V usage is TRBV6-5 and J usage is TRBJ1-4; TRBD1 is a possible D gene (6 bases). The CDR3 consists of 16 residues. Germline CDR1 MNHEY, CDR2 SVGAGI. Trimming removed 4 bases at V and 2 bases at J, with 14 bases between. This CDR3 is CASSSLTGSTNEKLFF. CDR3 sequence (DNA): TGTGCCAGCAGTTCCCTGACAGGTTCGACTAATGAAAAACTGTTTTTT.

DNA for the CDR3: TGTGCCAGCAGCTTAGGAGACAACGAAGCTTTCTTT. Translating it yields CASSLGDNEAFF. J is TRBJ1-1 and V is TRBV7-9; D is ambiguous. Germline V CDR1 and CDR2: SEHNR, FQNEAQ (reference sequence). This CDR3 region has 12 residues. Trimming took off 1 base at V and 8 bases at J, with 8 bases between the two ends. Complete variable domain (other parts from reference TRBV7-9 and TRBJ1-1): DTGVSQNPRHKITKRGQNVTFRCDPISEHNRLYWYRQTLGQGPEFLTYFQNEAQLEKSRLLSDRFSAERPKGSFSTLEIQRTEQGDSAMYLCASSLGDNEAFFGQGTRLTVV.

This chain joins TRBV19 and TRBJ1-6, with D unclear. Trimming left V 0 bases short and J 9 bases short, with 15 bases between. CDR1 LNHDA and CDR2 SQIVND come from the germline V gene (reference sequence). The CDR3 extends over 16 amino acids. The CDR3 here is CASSIDLGDASSPLHF. In DNA, the CDR3 is TGTGCCAGTAGTATAGATCTCGGAGATGCCAGTTCACCCCTCCACTTT.

With regard to this clone: The sample carries other DNA sequences with the same CDR3. The J gene is TRBJ2-1, the V gene TRBV3-1 (or the pseudogene TRBV3-2); 7 positions match TRBD1. This CDR3 has 13 amino acids. V trimming: 1 base; J trimming: 9 bases; junction bases outside the gene matches: 3. Germline CDR1 LGHDT, CDR2 YNNKEL (reference sequence). The CDR3 DNA reads TGTGCCAGCAGCCAAGGCGACAGGGCTGAGCAGTTCTTC. Its translation: CASSQGDRAEQFF.

The chain couples TRBV19 to TRBJ2-3; the D gene is possibly TRBD1 (6 bases). Trimming removed 7 bases from V and 2 bases from J, with 13 bases in between. Germline-derived CDR1 and CDR2 are LNHDA and SQIVND (reference sequence). This CDR3 has 14 residues. This chain's CDR3 is CASNRDTTTDTQYF. In DNA form, the CDR3 reads TGTGCCAGTAACCGGGACACAACCACAGATACGCAGTATTTT.

V gene TRBV12-3 or TRBV12-4 combines with J gene TRBJ1-1; TRBD1 agrees at 8 bases. This CDR3 is built from 12 residues. The ends lost 3 bases at V and 9 bases at J; junction bases unmatched: 3. CDR3 bases: TGTGCCAGCAGTTTGGGGGACAGGCAAGCTTTCTTT. Amino acids: CASSLGDRQAFF.

This clone has more than one count but fewer than ten. This rearrangement joins TRBV9 to TRBJ2-7, with D perhaps matching TRBD2 (6 bases). The V end lost 0 bases, the J end lost 6 bases, and 13 bases lay between the germline ends. The germline CDR1 and CDR2 sequences are SGDLS and YYNGEE. The length of the CDR3 is 14 residues. The CDR3 DNA follows: TGTGCCAGCAGCGTAGCGGGAGACGTTCCCGAGCAGTACTTC. Translating it yields CASSVAGDVPEQYF. Looking up the rest from reference TRBV9 and TRBJ2-7 gives the full variable domain: DSGVTQTPKHLITATGQRVTLRCSPRSGDLSVYWYQQSLDQGLQFLIQYYNGEERAKGNILERFSAQQFPDLHSELNLSSLELGDSALYFCASSVAGDVPEQYFGPGTRLTVT.

The chain joins TRBV28 to TRBJ1-2; D ambiguous. The V gene lost 6 bases and the J gene lost 4 bases, with 9 bases spanning the gap. There are 12 residues in the CDR3. Germline lookup yields CDR1 MDHEN and CDR2 SYDVKM. The CDR3 loop reads CASRSWLYGYTF. The CDR3 DNA is TGTGCCAGCAGGTCCTGGCTCTATGGCTACACCTTC.

V gene TRBV10-1 combines with J gene TRBJ1-1; tentative D call: TRBD1 (5 bases). The CDR3 runs to 13 residues. The germline V gene encodes CDR1 WNHNN and CDR2 SYGVQD (reference sequence). With 3 bases removed from V and 11 bases from J, the gap between germline ends came to 16 bases. DNA of the CDR3: TGCGCCAGCAGTGATGGGACCAGCGGGAGGGCTTTCTTT. It specifies CASSDGTSGRAFF.

CDR3 DNA: TGCGCCAGCAGAACCGCCCCGGGACAGCAGAACTATGGCTACACCTTC. The encoded protein is CASRTAPGQQNYGYTF. The genes are TRBV4-1 and TRBJ1-2, with 7 bases lining up with TRBD1. CDR3 length: 16 amino acids. Germline CDR1 is MGHRA and CDR2 is YSYEKL. With V trimmed by 6 bases and J by 2 bases, 12 bases remained unmatched.

The chain carries TRBV15 and TRBJ2-4, with D unclear. Germline V lookup: CDR1 LNHNV, CDR2 YYDKDF (reference sequence). Deletions cut 0 bases from V and 7 bases from J, with 13 bases between. There are 15 residues in the CDR3. Here the CDR3 reads CATSRDQPGLNIQYF. CDR3 in DNA: TGTGCCACCAGCAGAGATCAGCCAGGCCTGAACATTCAGTACTTC. The full variable domain, its missing parts supplied by reference TRBV15 and TRBJ2-4, is DAMVIQNPRYQVTQFGKPVTLSCSQTLNHNVMYWYQQKSSQAPKLLFHYYDKDFNNEADTPDNFQSRRPNTSFCFLDIRSPGLGDTAMYLCATSRDQPGLNIQYFGAGTRLSVL.

This clone was counted between two and nine times. V is TRBV4-3 and J is TRBJ2-1; 9 bases match TRBD1. Germline V CDR1 and CDR2: LGHNA, YSLEER. Trimming took 0 bases from V and 8 from J; bases not matched to a gene: 8. The CDR3 contains 16 residues. CDR3 in amino acids: CASSQDPGTGNDEQFF. The DNA of the CDR3 is TGCGCCAGCAGCCAAGACCCCGGGACAGGGAACGATGAGCAGTTCTTC.

The rearrangement joins TRBV3-1 (or the pseudogene TRBV3-2) to TRBJ2-3, with D tentatively TRBD1 (6 bases). V gave up 7 bases and J gave up 5 bases, with 10 bases separating them. The CDR3 runs to 12 residues. CDR1 and CDR2 (germline): LGHDT, YNNKEL (reference sequence). For the CDR3, the DNA is TGTGCCAGCACCCGAGGGGGAGATACGCAGTATTTT. This translates into CASTRGGDTQYF.

CDR3 nucleotide sequence: TGCGCCAGCAGCTTGGCAGGGGCGGGAGACTATGGCTACACCTTC. The encoded protein is CASSLAGAGDYGYTF. V gene TRBV5-1 combines with J gene TRBJ1-2; D may be TRBD1 (6 bases). The CDR3 is 15 amino acids. V was cut by 0 bases and J by 3 bases, with 12 bases left in between. Germline V gene data show CDR1 as SGHRS and CDR2 as YFSETQ.

This rearrangement joins TRBV6-2 or TRBV6-3 to TRBJ1-5; perhaps TRBD1 as D (6 bases). CDR3 size: 17 residues. With 0 bases removed from V and 0 bases from J, the gap between germline ends came to 12 bases. CDR1 MNHEY and CDR2 SVGEGT come from the germline V gene. CDR3 coding DNA: TGTGCCAGCAGTTACTCGGGAGGGGGTTTTAGCAATCAGCCCCAGCATTTT. It specifies CASSYSGGGFSNQPQHF.

V usage is TRBV5-6 and J usage is TRBJ1-2; D is perhaps TRBD1 (6 bases). Looked up from germline, CDR1 is SGHDT and CDR2 is YYEEEE. This CDR3 is 16 amino acids long. V gave up 1 base and J gave up 6 bases, with 19 bases separating them. The chain's CDR3 is CASSLFGTQGWDGYTF. Here the CDR3 DNA reads TGTGCCAGCAGCTTGTTTGGAACACAGGGATGGGATGGCTACACCTTC.

This chain links TRBV19 with TRBJ2-2; 9 bases are a match to TRBD1. Trimming cost V 5 bases and J 3 bases; bases outside gene matches: 4. In germline, CDR1 is LNHDA, CDR2 SQIVND (reference sequence). The CDR3 covers 15 residues. CDR3: CASSVGTGHTGELFF. The CDR3 DNA follows: TGTGCCAGTAGTGTCGGGACAGGGCACACCGGGGAGCTGTTTTTT.

This clone showed up just a few times. The sample has other DNA sequences that encode this CDR3 too. The chain has TRBV6-6 and TRBJ1-1; no definite D call. Germline V gene data show CDR1 as MNHNY and CDR2 as SVGAGI (reference sequence). V lost 0 bases, J lost 1 base, and 6 bases lay in between. This CDR3 is 14 amino acids long. The chain's CDR3 is CASSYSEENTEAFF. DNA of the CDR3: TGTGCCAGCAGTTACTCTGAGGAGAACACTGAAGCTTTCTTT.

This clone was counted between two and nine times. The V and J genes are TRBV10-3 and TRBJ1-2, with D unresolved. CDR1 is ENHRY and CDR2 is SYGVKD in the germline V gene. Trimming stripped 0 bases from V and 8 bases from J, with 16 bases between. This CDR3 comprises 15 residues. In DNA, the CDR3 is TGTGCCATCAGTGAGTCTGGTACAGACCTCAGGGGCTACACCTTC. Amino acids: CAISESGTDLRGYTF.

For the CDR3, the DNA is TGCAGCGCTGGGGCGAATCCATCCACCGGGGAGCTGTTTTTT. It codes for CSAGANPSTGELFF. J is TRBJ2-2 and V is TRBV29-1, with D possibly TRBD1 on 5 matching bases. This CDR3 comprises 14 residues. V was clipped by 7 bases and J by 4 bases, with 16 bases between them. Germline CDR1 is SQVTM and CDR2 is ANQGSEA.

This clone was seen just once. The chain combines TRBV5-1 with TRBJ2-1; 7 nucleotides line up with TRBD2. The germline V gene has CDR1 SGHRS and CDR2 YFSETQ. This CDR3 is 15 amino acids long. The V gene end was trimmed by 1 base and the J gene end by 5 bases; junction bases not matched to a gene: 6. CDR3 sequence (DNA): TGCGCCAGCAGCTTGCGACTAGCCGACAACAATGAGCAGTTCTTC. Protein product: CASSLRLADNNEQFF.

This clone was recorded a few times. The V gene is TRBV5-1, the J gene TRBJ1-4; D is uncertain. Germline values: CDR1 SGHRS, CDR2 YFSETQ. The CDR3 has 14 residues. V was pared by 0 bases and J by 3 bases, with 6 bases between. CDR3 coding DNA: TGCGCCAGCAGCTTGGAGCAGGCTAATGAAAAACTGTTTTTT. It is translated as CASSLEQANEKLFF.

There are a few counts of this clone. The genes are TRBV12-5 and TRBJ2-5; 8 nucleotides agree with TRBD1. Germline lookup yields CDR1 LGHNT and CDR2 FRNRAP. With V trimmed by 7 bases and J by 5 bases, 9 bases remained unmatched. The CDR3 loop spans 14 amino acids. CDR3 sequence: CASAWTGMVETQYF. CDR3 nucleotides: TGTGCTAGTGCTTGGACAGGGATGGTGGAGACCCAGTACTTC.